This TCR beta chain emerged from a study of T-cell reconstitution after alpha-beta-depleted transplantation in children (dated by TCRdb to about 2016). Regarding the complete study: The study quantitatively tracked T-cell immune reconstitution after TCRalphabeta/CD19-depleted allogeneic hematopoietic cell transplantation in children using TCR repertoire profiling.

This clonotype was observed a single time. What antigen it recognizes has not been identified. No base quality values were provided; no much bigger clone lies one nucleotide off. One read amounts to weak evidence. Receptor libraries were prepared by PCR. The instrument given in TCRdb is Illumina HiSeq 2500. TCR library preparation used molecular barcoding, with unique molecular identifiers applied to normalize quantification of the TCRbeta repertoire. TCRdb reprocessed the public reads (quality trimming at Q25 with fastp, clone calling with MiXCR) and kept in-frame beta chains. Identical CDR3 proteins give one entry, which carries the most common genes and DNA. This sample has about 440,000 distinct CDR3 sequences in its table, and 43% of those were observed once. The ten most abundant clones make up roughly 27% of the sample. For CDR1 and CDR2, the germline V gene lists SQVTM and ANQGSEA. V is pared back by 4 bases and J by 8 bases, with 11 bases lying between the germline termini. The CDR3 runs 11 residues from the cysteine to the phenylalanine. Just the 33-base CDR3 DNA is kept, in frame starting at base 1.

Results the study describes overall, beyond this receptor: The apparently early alphabetaT-cell count recovery about two months after transplant was reportedly dependent on only several hundred rapidly expanded clones derived from non-depleted graft cells. The frequencies of hyperexpanded clones fell over the following months, and after one year, T-cell counts and TCRbeta diversity were mostly attributed to newly produced T cells. In some patients, high TCRbeta diversity at day 60 was attributed to recipient T cells and intrathymic progenitors that had survived conditioning.

The meaning of the sample's treatment or condition label: allogeneic hematopoietic cell transplantation with graft depleted of TCRalphabeta T cells and CD19 B cells. TCRalphabeta/CD19-depleted allogeneic hematopoietic cell grafts were given to the transplant recipients, all of whom were children. This sequence was found in a girl aged 2 to 9 with aplastic anemia, due to receive a stem cell transplant. The sample here was PBMCs, taken before TCRalphabeta/CD19-depleted stem cell transplant. This chain is built from TRBV29-1 and TRBJ1-2, with no confidently assigned D gene. The nucleotide sequence reads as follows: TGCAGCGTTGGTGCTGGCCCCGGCTACACCTTC. It is translated as CSVGAGPGYTF.